This TCR beta chain was captured in a study of PD-1 blockade in classical Hodgkin lymphoma (dated by TCRdb to the early 2020s). Turning to the overall study: Nivolumab dosing was 3 mg/kg intravenously every 2 weeks, continuing until either disease progression or unacceptable toxicity. A peripheral blood immune signature of response to PD-1 blockade in classical Hodgkin lymphoma was defined using TCR beta sequencing and CyTOF. Findings and caveats that apply to the study as a whole: Among trial patients, those achieving complete response had baseline diversity similar to that of newly diagnosed patients, while diversity was significantly lower in partial responders and progressors. Diversity was lower in patients who began nivolumab less than 1 year after ASCT, so these patients were left out of later analyses to avoid confounding by immune reconstitution. By C4D1, a significant rise was seen in CD4+ TCR diversity but not in CD8+ TCR diversity (p=0.0027 vs p=0.16), and the rise was most apparent among complete responders (p=0.02). The study was limited to a single clinical trial cohort, and causes of repertoire differences, possibly disease activity or prior therapy, remained undefined. Baseline TCR diversity was reported as lower in newly diagnosed patients than in healthy donors, and lower still in relapsed/refractory patients.

The junction shows trimming of 4 bases on V and 2 bases on J, and the gene matches do not reach 5 bases of it. CDR1 and CDR2, per the germline V gene, are MGHRA and YSYEKL. Its CDR3 holds 14 amino acids, cysteine through phenylalanine. Solely the CDR3 DNA is kept, with 42 bases framed from the first base. The meaning of the sample's time point label: cycle 1 day 1 (C1D1), immediately before nivolumab initiation. Every trial patient had relapsed following autologous stem cell transplantation, and prior brentuximab vedotin exposure was what differed among cohorts A, B and C. The trial cohort was composed of roughly 60 patients with relapsed/refractory classical Hodgkin lymphoma, for whom complete response, partial response or progressive disease was recorded as best overall response. Single-agent nivolumab was administered to trial patients in the multi-cohort phase II CheckMate 205 trial. An independent review committee assessed best overall response using the 2007 International Working Group response criteria. Trial PBMCs were obtained immediately prior to nivolumab initiation (C1D1) and on therapy at cycle 2 day 1 and cycle 4 day 1. Peripheral blood was collected in 8 mL Vacutainer Cell Preparation Tubes, from which PBMCs were isolated by centrifugation and then cryopreserved.

The Qiagen DNeasy kit was used to extract genomic DNA from unsorted PBMCs and from the negatively selected CD4+ and CD8+ fractions. Using primers that anneal to V and J segments, immunoSEQ multiplex PCR amplified the TCR beta CDR3 regions. A synthetic immune receptor repertoire was used to minimize amplification bias, and any remaining bias was removed computationally after sequencing. Turning to the authors' computational methods: Custom Python scripts were used to quantify repertoire diversity as the Shannon entropy index. Unsorted, CD4+ and CD8+ repertoires were analyzed separately, except for combined analyses in which CD4+ and CD8+ sequences were merged in silico. Clonal expansion was defined as at least a 2-fold frequency increase after treatment relative to C1D1, with a pseudocount of 0.5 for undetected baseline clones. Clones with 0 or 1 copy at C1D1 were defined as singleton clones, while clones with 2 or more copies were defined as non-singleton clones. Clones expanded in unsorted samples were assigned a CD4+, CD8+ or unknown annotation through matching of protein sequences in sorted samples from the same patient. Wilcoxon tests on paired samples were used to test diversity changes from C1D1 to C4D1. The table comes from immuneACCESS by way of TCRdb, which keeps in-frame sequences with V and J called. Part of the clones is missing from these tables; in studies checked, under half for an unresolved V gene and the rest for unknown reasons. D and trimming were read from the DNA, whereas the V and J calls and clone size are those reported in that table. The sample table holds fewer than 65,000 clones, of which about 88% were seen once. The biggest ten clones account for 9.7% of the sample.

Worth noting for this clone: The target of this receptor is not known. The record has no base qualities; no much larger clone is one base away.

Sequencing used peripheral blood mononuclear cells (PBMCs), obtained at baseline. The TCR sequence derives from a human donor with classical Hodgkin lymphoma. The sequence joins TRBV4-1 to TRBJ2-7; TRBD1 lines up with 7 middle nucleotides. The CDR3 protein is CASSPQGETYEQYF. The bases read TGCGCCAGCAGCCCTCAGGGGGAAACCTACGAGCAGTACTTC.